This entry features one T cell receptor beta chain sequence. This receptor's antigen is unknown. Base qualities are not recorded, but no much larger clone differs from it by a single base. The data are from a study of lymphopenia after photon versus proton radiotherapy (dated by TCRdb to about 2019). General notes on the study: The study compared the immunological effects of photon versus proton radiation therapy in patients with gastrointestinal tumors who developed high-grade lymphopenia. A cohort of around 21 patients with gastrointestinal tumors who received either photon or proton therapy and subsequently developed lymphopenia was included. The goal of the study was to describe how the two radiation modalities differ in their effects on the immune system.

To prepare the library, the immunoSEQ multiplex PCR assay was applied. Deep sequencing of rearranged TCR beta loci, alongside multiparametric flow cytometry, was used to profile T cell repertoires. This immuneACCESS table, as held by TCRdb, lists in-frame sequences with V and J called but not all clones. Of the missing ones, under half trace to an unresolved V gene in checked studies; the others have no known cause. The sample table lists roughly 45,000 clones, approximately 83% of them with a count of one. Roughly 2.3% of the sample goes to the ten largest clones. Results and caveats for the whole study, not just this receptor: Across the cohort, an inverse correlation was found between a larger post-nadir drop in TCR diversity and overall survival time among patients who died. The survival association was assessed only in patients who died, and the authors presented better survival with proton therapy as a possibility rather than a demonstrated result. Relative stability during treatment was observed in proton-treated patients, whereas loss of naive T cells and TCR diversity and gain of effector/memory populations were observed in photon-treated patients. After the lymphocyte count nadir, repertoires from photon-treated patients showed oligoclonal expansion, particularly of CD8+ Temra cells, and this expansion drove the decline in diversity.

The junction shows trimming of 7 bases on V and 4 bases on J, and the gene matches do not reach 3 bases of it. The germline V gene encodes CDR1 SQVTM and CDR2 ANQGSEA. From its cysteine to its phenylalanine, the CDR3 spans 11 amino acids. Only CDR3 DNA remains: 33 bases, in frame from the first base. The TCR comes from a man aged 40-55 years with gastric cancer. Sequenced here: peripheral blood, sampled from a patient treated with photon-based radiotherapy. Recombination joined TRBV29-1 with TRBJ2-5; the central 7 bases match TRBD1. The DNA is as follows: TGCAGCGGTAACAGGGGAGAGACCCAGTACTTC. Its product reads: CSGNRGETQYF.